The rows below give T cell receptor beta chains drawn from one sample of a study of blood T cell repertoires in COVID-19. Only in-frame clones appear in the TCRdb table, and some are missing; sequencing was by immunoSEQ multiplex PCR. The sample holds about 110,000 clones, approximately 84% seen once. The sample comprised peripheral blood. The source is a woman aged 55-70 years with acute or convalescent COVID-19. CDR3s include the opening cysteine and the closing phenylalanine or tryptophan.

J: TRBJ1-1; length: 14; V: TRBV18; CDR3: CASSGQGLNTEAFF
J: TRBJ1-2; length: 15; V: TRBV4-2; CDR3: CASSQDTQGFYGYTF
J: TRBJ2-2; length: 14; V: TRBV18; CDR3: CASSPLSGAGELFF
J: TRBJ1-2; length: 15; V: TRBV5-1; CDR3: CASSLDGGAQYGYTF
J: TRBJ1-5; length: 16; V: TRBV5-6; CDR3: CASSRDRGHSNQPQHF
J: TRBJ2-5; length: 17; V: TRBV27; CDR3: CASSLRLAGGLQETQYF
J: TRBJ2-2; length: 16; V: TRBV25-1; CDR3: CASSSPTVVNTGELFF
J: TRBJ1-6; length: 16; V: TRBV27; CDR3: CASSSPPGQLNSPLHF
J: TRBJ2-3; length: 10; V: TRBV29-1; CDR3: CSADTDTQYF
J: TRBJ2-1; length: 13; V: TRBV6-5; CDR3: CASTQREGSEQFF
J: TRBJ1-1; length: 16; V: TRBV6-6; CDR3: CASSSTLDRGGFGAFF
J: TRBJ2-1; length: 16; V: TRBV7-9; CDR3: CASSLALGPAVDEQFF
J: TRBJ2-7; length: 15; V: TRBV6-5; CDR3: CASSYDRTSSYEQYF
J: TRBJ1-4; length: 16; V: TRBV5-6; CDR3: CASSLEGQATNEKLFF
J: TRBJ1-1; length: 14; V: TRBV19; CDR3: CASSMDRGQGGAFF